These T cell receptor beta chains were read from a single sample in a study of blood T cell repertoires in COVID-19. TCRdb's table, derived via immunoSEQ multiplex PCR, lists solely in-frame clones and lacks some. The sample has about 220,000 clones, 65% to 85% seen once. Sequenced material: peripheral blood. The origin of the receptors is a human donor in a cohort sampled during active COVID-19. Each CDR3 is given with its conserved first and last residue.

TRBV7-3	CASSLGTGDQETQYF
TRBV28	CASSSLAGTDTQYF
TRBV7-8	CASRSLGGATEAFF
TRBV25-1	CASSGQGYYEQYF
TRBV24-1	CATSDSESGYGYTF
TRBV4-3	CASSQDPGRGMTEAFF
TRBV14	CASSRQVKGEGHF
TRBV18	CASSPAGGRAEAFF
TRBV15	CATSTLQGRLTEAFF
TRBV7-2	CASSLSGGAYNEQFF
TRBV25-1	CASSDGAARELGNEQFF
TRBV11-3	CASSLFGQGTDTQYF
TRBV5-6	CASSYDRVGSLNYEQYF
TRBV19	CASSMHRDTLEQYF
TRBV7-8	CASSPLLGQGYEQYF
TRBV2	CASSGGTGGLVAFF
TRBV6-4	CASSDLREQYF
TRBV7-8	CASSLGERSDSNQPQHF
TRBV6-2/TRBV6-3	CASSYSRGRGAYEQYF
TRBV7-9	CASRSLLDSSGSPLHF
TRBV7-9	CASSPGTGNEKLFF
TRBV27	CASSFVRTSGGARGETQYF
TRBV27	CAGTRAGTSLNNEQFF
TRBV6-5	CASRAGYELRTEAFF
TRBV6-2/TRBV6-3	CASSPGASVGDTQYF
TRBV20-1	CSASVGTGSSPLHF
TRBV6-7	CARILAGGRGQETQYF
TRBV27	CASSRQGLFYGYTF
TRBV28	CASSSAASYRGDEQYF
TRBV19	CASSVTDYHNEQFF
TRBV5-4	CASSSRTGQNYGYTF
TRBV20-1	CSASSFKNTEAFF